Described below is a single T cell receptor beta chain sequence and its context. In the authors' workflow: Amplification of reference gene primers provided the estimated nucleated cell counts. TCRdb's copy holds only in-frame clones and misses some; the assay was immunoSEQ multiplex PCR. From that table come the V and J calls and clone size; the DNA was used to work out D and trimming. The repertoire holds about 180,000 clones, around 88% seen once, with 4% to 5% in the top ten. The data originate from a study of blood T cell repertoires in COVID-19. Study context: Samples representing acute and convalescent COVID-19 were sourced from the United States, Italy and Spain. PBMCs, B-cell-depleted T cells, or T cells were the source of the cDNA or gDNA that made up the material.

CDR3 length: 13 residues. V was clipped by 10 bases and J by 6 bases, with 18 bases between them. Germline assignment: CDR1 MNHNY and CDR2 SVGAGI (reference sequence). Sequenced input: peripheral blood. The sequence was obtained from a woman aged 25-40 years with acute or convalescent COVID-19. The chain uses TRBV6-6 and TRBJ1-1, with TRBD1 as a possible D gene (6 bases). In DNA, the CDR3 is TGTGCCACCAGAACAGGGAGTGGCCCTGAAGCTTTCTTT. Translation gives CATRTGSGPEAFF.